A single sample gave rise to the 7 T cell receptor beta chains below, sequenced in a study of immune evolution from preneoplasia to lung adenocarcinoma. Data came from immunoSEQ multiplex PCR; TCRdb stores just in-frame clones and leaves some out. The sample contains about 4,300 clones, around 68% of which appear only once. Sequencing input: FFPE adjacent normal lung tissue. All receptors derive from a person aged 60 to 85 with lung adenocarcinoma.

This clone was detected only once. The chain couples TRBV2 to TRBJ2-2; the match to TRBD2 covers 13 bases. V lost 6 bases, J lost 1 base, and 11 bases stayed unmatched. This CDR3 has 19 amino acids. The V gene's germline CDR1 is SNHLY and CDR2 FYNNEI. The CDR3 loop reads CASSHGTSGTIRNTGELFF. CDR3 in DNA: TGTGCCAGCAGCCACGGGACTAGCGGGACCATACGGAACACCGGGGAGCTGTTTTTT.

This clone was seen more than once but under ten times. The V call is TRBV27, the J call TRBJ2-3, with 11 nucleotides matching TRBD2. Germline CDR1 and CDR2: MNHEY and SMNVEV (reference sequence). The trim removed 5 bases at V and 4 bases at J, leaving 5 bases unmatched. The length of the CDR3 is 15 residues. The CDR3 sequence: CASSEGTSGADTQYF. The CDR3 DNA follows: TGTGCCAGCAGTGAAGGGACTAGCGGAGCAGATACGCAGTATTTT.

The gene calls are TRBV4-2 and TRBJ2-2, with 9 bases that match TRBD1. CDR3 length: 14 amino acids. J lost 6 bases, V lost 6 bases, and 5 bases had no gene match. Germline CDR1 is LGHNA and CDR2 is YNFKEQ. The CDR3 DNA sequence: TGTGCCAGCAGGGCGACAGGGGGGTCCGGGGAGCTGTTTTTT. This codes for CASRATGGSGELFF.

The V gene is TRBV2, the J gene TRBJ1-3, with D possibly matching TRBD1 (5 bases). The germline V and J ends were trimmed by 6 bases and 8 bases, with 8 bases remaining between them. Germline CDR1 reads SNHLY; CDR2 reads FYNNEI. This CDR3 spans 11 amino acids. The CDR3 bases are TGTGCCAGCAGCAGGGAGTACACCATATATTTT. Its translation: CASSREYTIYF. The variable domain in full, with the rest retrieved from reference TRBV2 and TRBJ1-3, is EPEVTQTPSHQVTQMGQEVILRCVPISNHLYFYWYRQILGQKVEFLVSFYNNEISEKSEIFDDQFSVERPDGSNFTLKIRSTKLEDSAMYFCASSREYTIYFGEGSWLTVV.

This clone was recorded a few times. CDR3 bases: TGTGCCTGGAGTATCGGCGGGAGCTATGAGCAGTTCTTC. The encoded protein is CAWSIGGSYEQFF. The J gene is TRBJ2-1, the V gene TRBV30; the match to TRBD2 covers 7 bases. CDR1 is GTSNPN and CDR2 is SVGIG in the germline V gene (reference sequence). The junction had 6 bases not matched to a gene; V was cut back by 2 bases and J by 8 bases. The CDR3 contains 13 residues.

A single count supports this clone. V usage is TRBV5-6 and J usage is TRBJ2-3; 7 positions match TRBD2. Germline CDR1 reads SGHDT; CDR2 reads YYEEEE. With V trimmed by 6 bases and J by 5 bases, 9 bases remained unmatched. CDR3 size: 14 residues. Here the CDR3 reads CASTDTGGKDTQYF. Written as DNA, the CDR3 is TGTGCCAGCACCGACACGGGAGGAAAAGATACGCAGTATTTT.

The CDR3 spells CAWSVQPNQPQHF. CDR3 coding DNA: TGTGCCTGGAGTGTACAGCCTAATCAGCCCCAGCATTTT. This chain joins TRBV30 and TRBJ1-5; D ambiguous. This CDR3 region has 13 residues. V gave up 0 bases and J gave up 4 bases, with 7 bases separating them. The germline gives CDR1 GTSNPN, CDR2 SVGIG (reference sequence).